Each of the 27 T cell receptor beta chains below was sequenced from the same sample in a study of CD8+CD57+ T cells in acquired aplastic anemia. TCR beta VDJ combinations and CDR3 sequences were profiled from genomic DNA. TCRdb used MiXCR to reprocess the reads, holding one entry per CDR3 protein. The profile shows some 240,000 distinct CDR3 sequences, approximately 35% of them singletons. The material sequenced was sorted CD4+, CD8+, or CD8+CD57+ T cells (not recorded which) from PBMCs. The receptors here all came from a human donor in good health, serving as a control.

This clonotype was counted many times. J is TRBJ2-1 and V is TRBV20-1; tentatively, D is TRBD1 or TRBD2 (6 bases each). The CDR3 totals 15 residues. The V end lost 0 bases, the J end lost 9 bases, and 18 bases lay between the germline ends. The germline gives CDR1 DFQATT, CDR2 SNEGSKA (reference sequence). In DNA form, the CDR3 reads TGCAGTGCTAGAGAGGGACATGTAGCGGTCGGTGAGCAGTTCTTC. It encodes CSAREGHVAVGEQFF.

This clonotype showed up many times. The rearrangement joins TRBV9 to TRBJ1-1; the D gene is possibly TRBD1 (5 bases). This CDR3 comprises 13 residues. V shed 2 bases and J shed 11 bases, with 16 bases lying between them. CDR1 is SGDLS and CDR2 is YYNGEE in the germline V gene. CDR3: CASSVAMGGRAFF. DNA for the CDR3: TGTGCCAGCAGCGTGGCGATGGGGGGAAGGGCTTTCTTT.

Concerning this clonotype: A junction end diverges from the germline sequence, so it may reflect a read error. The rearrangement uses TRBV15 and TRBJ1-2; TRBD1 might be the D (6 bases). This CDR3 is 17 amino acids long. CDR1 is LNHNV and CDR2 is YYDKDF in the germline V gene (reference sequence). CDR3 bases: TGTGCCACCAACAGAGATGTACGGACAGAAGCTAACTATGGCCACACCTTC. It yields the protein CATNRDVRTEANYGHTF.

The J gene is TRBJ1-2, the V gene TRBV2; 8 nucleotides align to TRBD1. This CDR3 is 11 amino acids long. Germline V gene lookup returns CDR1 SNHLY and CDR2 FYNNEI. V shed 8 bases and J 8 bases; nucleotides not matched to a gene: 4. CDR3 nucleotide sequence: TGTGCCAGCGACAGGGGAGGCGGCTACACCTTC. Its translation: CASDRGGGYTF.

Comments on this clonotype: At one end the junction does not follow the germline gene, possibly because of a read error. The V and J genes are TRBV3-1 and TRBJ2-6, with D perhaps matching TRBD1 (6 bases). Germline values: CDR1 LGHDT, CDR2 YNNKEL (reference sequence). This CDR3 spans 17 amino acids. DNA of the CDR3: TGTGCCAGCAGCCAAGGGACAGCAAGCTCTTGGGCCAACGTCCTGACTTTC. Its protein is CASSQGTASSWANVLTF.

This clonotype was picked up many times. J is TRBJ1-2 and V is TRBV25-1; D might be TRBD1 (6 bases). Trimming cost V 6 bases and J 4 bases, with 12 bases left between them. Germline CDR1 and CDR2: MGHDK and SYGVNS. The CDR3 runs to 13 residues. The CDR3 DNA reads as TGTGCCAGCAGGGACAGCCGACCCTATGGCTACACCTTC. Translation gives CASRDSRPYGYTF.

V is TRBV9 and J is TRBJ2-2; TRBD2 agrees at 10 bases. CDR1 and CDR2 (germline): SGDLS, YYNGEE. This CDR3 is 17 amino acids long. Trimming cost V 4 bases and J 6 bases; bases outside gene matches: 12. CDR3 residues: CASSTHSGRVPPGELFF. CDR3 coding DNA: TGTGCCAGCAGCACACACAGCGGGAGGGTTCCTCCCGGGGAGCTGTTTTTT. Based on the CDR3 plus reference TRBV9 and TRBJ2-2, the full variable domain is DSGVTQTPKHLITATGQRVTLRCSPRSGDLSVYWYQQSLDQGLQFLIQYYNGEERAKGNILERFSAQQFPDLHSELNLSSLELGDSALYFCASSTHSGRVPPGELFFGEGSRLTVL.

J is TRBJ1-5 and V is TRBV7-2, with D possibly being TRBD1 (6 bases). The CDR3 consists of 14 residues. CDR1 is SGHTA, CDR2 FQGNSA, per germline. Trimming cost V 6 bases and J 5 bases, with 14 bases left between them. The CDR3 is CASSITGTHQPQHF. CDR3 bases: TGTGCCAGCAGTATTACAGGGACCCATCAGCCCCAGCATTTT.

The chain links TRBV12-3 or TRBV12-4 to TRBJ1-5; D unresolved. There are 12 residues in the CDR3. Trimming cost V 1 base and J 7 bases, with 5 bases left between them. CDR3 residues: CASSLVWQPQHF. CDR3 sequence (DNA): TGTGCCAGCAGTTTAGTATGGCAGCCCCAGCATTTT.

This clonotype was counted at least ten times. This sequence joins TRBV9 and TRBJ2-7, with 13 bases fitting TRBD2. Looked up from germline, CDR1 is SGDLS and CDR2 is YYNGEE. V was clipped by 0 bases and J by 10 bases; unmatched bases: 4. CDR3 length: 14 amino acids. CDR3 coding DNA: TGTGCCAGCAGCGTAGACGGACTAGCGGGGGTACAGTACTTC. Amino acid sequence: CASSVDGLAGVQYF. The entire variable domain, with the rest obtained from reference TRBV9 and TRBJ2-7, is as follows: DSGVTQTPKHLITATGQRVTLRCSPRSGDLSVYWYQQSLDQGLQFLIQYYNGEERAKGNILERFSAQQFPDLHSELNLSSLELGDSALYFCASSVDGLAGVQYFGPGTRLTVT.

This clonotype has more than one count but fewer than ten. The gene calls are TRBV18 and TRBJ2-7, with 7 bases aligning to TRBD1. V gave up 3 bases and J gave up 0 bases; unmatched junction bases: 5. CDR1 and CDR2 from the germline V gene are KGHSH and LQKENI. The CDR3 totals 15 residues. The CDR3 DNA reads as TGTGCCAGCTCACCGGTGACAGGGAGCTCCTACGAGCAGTACTTC. This codes for CASSPVTGSSYEQYF.

The V call is TRBV12-3 or TRBV12-4, the J call TRBJ1-6; 7 bases are shared with TRBD1. CDR3 length: 15 amino acids. V dropped 2 bases and J dropped 10; count of bases not matched to a gene: 8. The CDR3 reads CASSLLERGGSPLHF. The CDR3 DNA sequence: TGTGCCAGCAGTTTATTGGAGAGAGGGGGCTCACCCCTCCACTTT.

This clonotype was counted at least ten times. This chain links TRBV6-5 with TRBJ2-7; 7 bases are shared with TRBD1. The CDR3 spans 15 residues. Unmatched junction bases numbered 4, after V lost 0 bases and J lost 2 bases. Germline V gene data show CDR1 as MNHEY and CDR2 as SVGAGI. CDR3 nucleotide sequence: TGTGCCAGCAGTTACTCCGGGACAGCTACCTACGAGCAGTACTTC. It codes for CASSYSGTATYEQYF.

This rearrangement joins TRBV5-8 to TRBJ2-7, with 10 bases aligning to TRBD1. This CDR3 has 15 amino acids. Trimming cost V 4 bases and J 6 bases; bases outside gene matches: 10. CDR1 is SGHTS, CDR2 YDEGEE, per germline. The CDR3 bases are TGTGCCAGCAGCCCGGGGACAGGGGCCGGGGGCGAGCAGTACTTC. Amino acid sequence: CASSPGTGAGGEQYF.

The chain carries TRBV7-8 and TRBJ1-2; 7 bases align to TRBD1. Germline CDR1 and CDR2: SGHVS and FQNEAQ. The trim removed 6 bases at V and 7 bases at J, leaving 14 bases unmatched. This CDR3 spans 15 amino acids. The CDR3 DNA reads TGTGCCAGCAGTCCCCAGACAGGGCTTGGCTGTGGCTACACCTTC. Protein sequence: CASSPQTGLGCGYTF.

The chain recombines TRBV29-1 with TRBJ2-5; weak D call: TRBD1 (6 bases). The CDR3 has 12 amino acids. The germline gives CDR1 SQVTM, CDR2 ANQGSEA. V lost 2 bases and J 5 bases, leaving 9 bases between the germline ends. CDR3 region: CSVEYQGETQYF. For the CDR3, the DNA is TGCAGCGTTGAATACCAGGGGGAGACCCAGTACTTC.

Ten or more counts support this clonotype. The V and J genes are TRBV10-3 and TRBJ1-2, with D perhaps TRBD1 (6 bases). The CDR3 covers 13 residues. CDR1 and CDR2 from the germline V gene are ENHRY and SYGVKD. V dropped 6 bases and J dropped 7 bases, with 15 bases sitting between them. In DNA, the CDR3 is TGTGCCATCAGAAGGGACAACCTCTTTGGCTACACCTTC. Protein sequence: CAIRRDNLFGYTF.

This clonotype occurred once. A much larger clone lies one base from this, so it may be a read error. The CDR3 DNA is TGTGCCATCAGTGCCCGAGGAGATACGCAGTATTTT. Protein product: CAISARGDTQYF. The chain recombines TRBV10-3 with TRBJ2-3; D gene uncertain. Trimming took 4 bases from V and 5 from J, leaving 7 bases between them. The CDR3 is 12 residues long. CDR1 ENHRY and CDR2 SYGVKD come from the germline V gene.

This clonotype was picked up many times. The chain is built from TRBV15 and TRBJ1-2; no clear D gene. The CDR3 loop spans 14 amino acids. Trimming stripped 1 base from V and 5 bases from J, with 11 bases between. Germline V lookup: CDR1 LNHNV, CDR2 YYDKDF (reference sequence). This CDR3 reads CATSRALGDYGYTF. The CDR3 DNA reads TGTGCCACCAGCAGAGCTCTCGGAGATTATGGCTACACCTTC.

This clonotype occurred many times. V gene TRBV7-3 combines with J gene TRBJ2-3; tentatively, D is TRBD1 or TRBD2 (5 bases each). Deletions cut 5 bases from V and 2 bases from J, with 11 bases between. Germline-derived CDR1 and CDR2 are SGHTA and FQGTGA. CDR3 size: 14 residues. Here the CDR3 reads CASSPVGVTDTQYF. In nucleotides, the CDR3 is TGTGCCAGCAGCCCCGTGGGGGTCACAGATACGCAGTATTTT.

This clonotype has ten or more counts. The CDR3 DNA reads TGTGCCACCCCCAGTAATCCAGGGGGCGTCGGCACAGATACGCAGTATTTT. Residues: CATPSNPGGVGTDTQYF. V is TRBV7-9 and J is TRBJ2-3; 8 positions match TRBD1. CDR3 length: 17 residues. From germline, CDR1 is SEHNR and CDR2 FQNEAQ (reference sequence). V dropped 10 bases and J dropped 1; count of bases not matched to a gene: 16.

This clonotype was found many times. The chain has TRBV5-1 and TRBJ2-7, with D possibly matching TRBD1 (5 bases). The CDR3 spans 16 residues. V was cut by 0 bases and J by 3 bases, with 16 bases left in between. Germline loops: CDR1 SGHRS, CDR2 YFSETQ. The CDR3 sequence: CASSLGPGSMSYEQYF. CDR3 nucleotides: TGCGCCAGCAGCTTGGGTCCAGGGTCAATGAGCTACGAGCAGTACTTC. The variable domain in full, completed from reference TRBV5-1 and TRBJ2-7, reads KAGVTQTPRYLIKTRGQQVTLSCSPISGHRSVSWYQQTPGQGLQFLFEYFSETQRNKGNFPGRFSGRQFSNSRSEMNVSTLELGDSALYLCASSLGPGSMSYEQYFGPGTRLTVT.

The chain joins TRBV6-1 to TRBJ2-5; TRBD2 agrees at 12 bases. The CDR3 is made up of 18 amino acids. The junction had 18 bases not matched to a gene; V was cut back by 7 bases and J by 6 bases. Germline V lookup: CDR1 MNHNS, CDR2 SASEGT. CDR3 DNA: TGTGCCAGCATCTACCGGACTAGCGGGGTTTTGTGTTGCAAGACCCAGTACTTC. It translates to CASIYRTSGVLCCKTQYF.

On this clonotype: A much bigger clone sits one base away, suggesting this may be a read error. The missing conserved phenylalanine or tryptophan at the end of this CDR3 makes a read error likely. The V gene is TRBV6-1, the J gene TRBJ2-3; the match to TRBD2 covers 8 bases. The CDR3 totals 16 residues. V trimming: 0 bases; J trimming: 4 bases; junction bases outside the gene matches: 6. Germline CDR1 is MNHNS and CDR2 is SASEGT. The CDR3 bases are TGTGCCAGCAGTGAAGCACGAGCGGGAGTCCCAGATACGCAGTATCTT. This codes for CASSEARAGVPDTQYL.

This rearrangement joins TRBV6-5 to TRBJ2-7; the D gene is possibly TRBD2 (6 bases). The CDR3 has 14 amino acids. V was cut by 4 bases and J by 0 bases, with 10 bases left in between. Germline loops: CDR1 MNHEY, CDR2 SVGAGI. The CDR3 loop is CASSSLALSYEQYF. The CDR3 coding sequence is TGTGCCAGCAGTTCCCTAGCGCTCTCCTACGAGCAGTACTTC.

DNA for the CDR3: TGTGCCATCAGGGACGGCGGCATGAACACTGAAGCTTTCTTT. Protein: CAIRDGGMNTEAFF. The chain has TRBV10-3 and TRBJ1-1; no clear D. V lost 6 bases, J lost 0 bases, and 11 bases lay in between. This CDR3 region has 14 residues. Germline V gene sequence: CDR1 ENHRY, CDR2 SYGVKD.

J is TRBJ1-2 and V is TRBV27, with 7 bases that match TRBD1. V shed 3 bases, J shed 8 bases, and the junction held 12 bases outside the gene matches. This CDR3 comprises 15 residues. Germline-derived CDR1 and CDR2 are MNHEY and SMNVEV (reference sequence). CDR3: CASSFTKDRAGGYTF. The CDR3 region has the DNA TGTGCCAGCAGTTTTACGAAAGACAGGGCGGGAGGCTACACCTTC.